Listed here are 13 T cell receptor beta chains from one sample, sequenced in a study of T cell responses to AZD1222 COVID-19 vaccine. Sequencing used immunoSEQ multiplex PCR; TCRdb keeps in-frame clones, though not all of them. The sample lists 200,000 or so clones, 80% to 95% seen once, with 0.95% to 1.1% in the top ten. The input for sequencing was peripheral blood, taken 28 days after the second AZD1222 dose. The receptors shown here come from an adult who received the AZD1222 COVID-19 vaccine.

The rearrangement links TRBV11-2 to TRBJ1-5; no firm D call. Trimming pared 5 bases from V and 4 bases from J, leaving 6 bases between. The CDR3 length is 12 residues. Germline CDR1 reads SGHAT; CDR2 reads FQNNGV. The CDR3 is CASSHANQPQHF. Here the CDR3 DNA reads TGTGCCAGCAGCCACGCTAATCAGCCCCAGCATTTT.

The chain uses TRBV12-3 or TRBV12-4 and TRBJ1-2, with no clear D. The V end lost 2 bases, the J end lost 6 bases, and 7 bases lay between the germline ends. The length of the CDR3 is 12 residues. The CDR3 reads CASSLPGDGYTF. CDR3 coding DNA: TGTGCCAGCAGTTTACCGGGCGATGGCTACACCTTC.

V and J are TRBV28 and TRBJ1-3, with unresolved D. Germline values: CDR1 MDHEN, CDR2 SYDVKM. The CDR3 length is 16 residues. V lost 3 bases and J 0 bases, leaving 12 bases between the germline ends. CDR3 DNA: TGTGCCAGCAGTTTGCGTCGGCCGAGCTCTGGAAACACCATATATTTT. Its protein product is CASSLRRPSSGNTIYF.

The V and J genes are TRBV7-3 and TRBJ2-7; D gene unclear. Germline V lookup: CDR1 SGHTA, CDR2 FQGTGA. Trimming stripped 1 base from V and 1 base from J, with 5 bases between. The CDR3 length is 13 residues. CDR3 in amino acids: CASSLSGSYEQYF. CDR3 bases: TGTGCCAGCAGCTTAAGTGGGTCCTACGAGCAGTACTTC.

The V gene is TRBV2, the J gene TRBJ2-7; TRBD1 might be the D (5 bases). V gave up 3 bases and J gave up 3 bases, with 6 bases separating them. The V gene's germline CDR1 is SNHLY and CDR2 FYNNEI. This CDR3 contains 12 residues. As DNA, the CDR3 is TGTGCCAGCAGTGACCAGGGCTACGAGCAGTACTTC. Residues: CASSDQGYEQYF. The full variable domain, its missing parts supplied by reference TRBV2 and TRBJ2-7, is EPEVTQTPSHQVTQMGQEVILRCVPISNHLYFYWYRQILGQKVEFLVSFYNNEISEKSEIFDDQFSVERPDGSNFTLKIRSTKLEDSAMYFCASSDQGYEQYFGPGTRLTVT.

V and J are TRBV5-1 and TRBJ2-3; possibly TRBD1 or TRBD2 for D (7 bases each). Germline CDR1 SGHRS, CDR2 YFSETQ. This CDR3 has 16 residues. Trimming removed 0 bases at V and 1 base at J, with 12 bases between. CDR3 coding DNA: TGCGCCAGCAGCTTGGCCCAGGGGGGGGGCACAGATACGCAGTATTTT. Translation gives CASSLAQGGGTDTQYF.

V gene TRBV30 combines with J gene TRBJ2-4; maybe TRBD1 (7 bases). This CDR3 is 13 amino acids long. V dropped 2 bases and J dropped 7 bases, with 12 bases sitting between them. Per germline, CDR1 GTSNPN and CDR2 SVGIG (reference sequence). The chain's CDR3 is CAWSQGGQNIQYF. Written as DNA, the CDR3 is TGTGCCTGGAGTCAGGGGGGCCAGAACATTCAGTACTTC.

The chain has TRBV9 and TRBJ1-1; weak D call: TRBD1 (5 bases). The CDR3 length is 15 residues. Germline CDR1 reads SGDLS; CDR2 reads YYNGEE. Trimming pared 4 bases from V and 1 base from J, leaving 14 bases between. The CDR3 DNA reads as TGTGCCAGCAGCCTTACTAGGGACGGGAACACTGAAGCTTTCTTT. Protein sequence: CASSLTRDGNTEAFF.

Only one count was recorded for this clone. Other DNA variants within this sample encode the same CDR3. This CDR3 reads CASSLRGTEAFF. In nucleotides, the CDR3 is TGTGCCAGCAGCTTACGAGGGACTGAAGCTTTCTTT. The chain carries TRBV7-9 and TRBJ1-1; no clear D. Germline assignment: CDR1 SEHNR and CDR2 FQNEAQ (reference sequence). V lost 2 bases, J lost 5 bases, and 6 bases lay in between. The CDR3 contains 12 residues.

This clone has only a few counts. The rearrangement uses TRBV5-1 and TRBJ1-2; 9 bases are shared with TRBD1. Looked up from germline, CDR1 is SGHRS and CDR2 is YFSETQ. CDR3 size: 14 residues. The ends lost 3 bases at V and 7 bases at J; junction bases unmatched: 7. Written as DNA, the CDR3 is TGCGCCAGCAGCTGGGCGGGACAGGGAGTTGGCTACACCTTC. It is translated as CASSWAGQGVGYTF.

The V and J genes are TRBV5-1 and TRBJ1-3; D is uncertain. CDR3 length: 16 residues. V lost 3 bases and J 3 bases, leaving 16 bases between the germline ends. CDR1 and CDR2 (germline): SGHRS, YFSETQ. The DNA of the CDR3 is TGCGCCAGCAGCTCCCGCGGGGATTTCTTTGGAAACACCATATATTTT. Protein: CASSSRGDFFGNTIYF.

CDR3 coding DNA: TGTGCCAGCAGCCTCTTCATGAACACTGAAGCTTTCTTT. It encodes CASSLFMNTEAFF. The rearrangement links TRBV7-3 to TRBJ1-1, with unresolved D. CDR3 size: 13 residues. Trimming cost V 5 bases and J 0 bases, with 7 bases left between them. Looked up from germline, CDR1 is SGHTA and CDR2 is FQGTGA.

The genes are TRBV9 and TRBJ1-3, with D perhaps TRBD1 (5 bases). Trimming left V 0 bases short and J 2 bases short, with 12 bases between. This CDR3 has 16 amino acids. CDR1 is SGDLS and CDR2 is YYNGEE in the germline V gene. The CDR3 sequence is CASSVEIRATGNTIYF. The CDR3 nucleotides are TGTGCCAGCAGCGTAGAGATCAGGGCAACTGGAAACACCATATATTTT.